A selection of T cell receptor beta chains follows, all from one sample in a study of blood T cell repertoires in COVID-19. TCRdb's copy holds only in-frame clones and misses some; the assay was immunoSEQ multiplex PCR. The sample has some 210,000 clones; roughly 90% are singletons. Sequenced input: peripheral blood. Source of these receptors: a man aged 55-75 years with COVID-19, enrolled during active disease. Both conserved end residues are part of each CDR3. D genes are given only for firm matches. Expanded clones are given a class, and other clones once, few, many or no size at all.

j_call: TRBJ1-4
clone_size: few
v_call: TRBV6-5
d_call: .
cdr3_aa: CASMGAATNEKLFF
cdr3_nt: TGTGCCAGCATGGGCGCCGCAACTAATGAAAAACTGTTTTTT

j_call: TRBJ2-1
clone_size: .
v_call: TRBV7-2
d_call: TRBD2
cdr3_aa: CASSPRTSGTSPSYNEQFF
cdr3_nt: TGTGCCAGCAGCCCCCGGACTAGCGGGACTTCACCCTCCTACAATGAGCAGTTCTTC

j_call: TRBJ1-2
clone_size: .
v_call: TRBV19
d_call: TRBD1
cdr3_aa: CASSIRVQGADGYTF
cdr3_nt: TGTGCCAGTAGTATACGGGTGCAGGGGGCAGATGGCTACACCTTC

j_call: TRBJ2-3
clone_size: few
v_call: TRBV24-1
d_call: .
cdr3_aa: CAISPRDTGGTDTQYF
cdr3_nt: TGTGCCATCTCACCCCGGGACACCGGCGGGACAGATACGCAGTATTTT

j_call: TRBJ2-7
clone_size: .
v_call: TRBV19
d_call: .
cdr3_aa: CASSTSGGYEQYF
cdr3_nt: TGTGCCAGTAGTACCTCCGGGGGCTACGAGCAGTACTTC

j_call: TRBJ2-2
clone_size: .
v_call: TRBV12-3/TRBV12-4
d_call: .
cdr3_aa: CASSSTTGELFF
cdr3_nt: TGTGCCAGCAGTTCTACTACCGGGGAGCTGTTTTTT

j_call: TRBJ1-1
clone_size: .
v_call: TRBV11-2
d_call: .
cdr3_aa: CASSLVGAGTEAFF
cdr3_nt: TGTGCCAGCAGCTTAGTAGGGGCAGGGACTGAAGCTTTCTTT

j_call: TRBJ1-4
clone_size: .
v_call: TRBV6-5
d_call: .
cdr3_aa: CASSPTLAANEKLFF
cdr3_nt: TGTGCCAGCAGTCCCACCTTGGCAGCTAATGAAAAACTGTTTTTT

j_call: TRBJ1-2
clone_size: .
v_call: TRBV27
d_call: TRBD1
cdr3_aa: CASSSGTANYGYTF
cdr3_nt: TGTGCCAGCAGTTCCGGGACAGCTAACTATGGCTACACCTTC

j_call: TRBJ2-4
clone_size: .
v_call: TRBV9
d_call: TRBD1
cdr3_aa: CASSVGLGQDRDIQYF
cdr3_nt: TGTGCCAGCAGCGTAGGTTTGGGACAGGATCGGGACATTCAGTACTTC

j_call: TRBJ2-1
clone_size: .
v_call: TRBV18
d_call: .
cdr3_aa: CASSPLQSSYNEQFF
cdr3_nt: TGTGCCAGCTCACCCCTACAGAGCTCCTACAATGAGCAGTTCTTC

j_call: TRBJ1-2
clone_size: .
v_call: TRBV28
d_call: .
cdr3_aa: CASSFRDFNGYTF
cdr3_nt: TGTGCCAGCAGTTTTCGGGATTTCAATGGCTACACCTTC

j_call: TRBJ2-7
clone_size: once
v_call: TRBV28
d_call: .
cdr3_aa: CASSRGYEQYF
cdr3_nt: TGTGCCAGCAGTCGGGGCTACGAGCAGTACTTC

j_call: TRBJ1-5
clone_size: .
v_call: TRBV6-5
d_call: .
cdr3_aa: CASSPLGGRAEPQHF
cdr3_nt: TGTGCCAGCAGCCCCCTCGGCGGCCGAGCGGAGCCCCAGCATTTT

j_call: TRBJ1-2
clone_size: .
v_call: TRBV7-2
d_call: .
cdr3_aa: CASSQDSSPDYGYTF
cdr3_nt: TGTGCCAGCAGCCAGGACTCCTCCCCTGACTATGGCTACACCTTC

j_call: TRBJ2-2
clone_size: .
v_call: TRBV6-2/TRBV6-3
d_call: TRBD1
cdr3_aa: CASSFHPGQGLTGELFF
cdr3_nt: TGTGCCAGCAGTTTCCACCCCGGACAGGGGTTGACCGGGGAGCTGTTTTTT

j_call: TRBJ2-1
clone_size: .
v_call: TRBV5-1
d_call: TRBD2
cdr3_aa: CASSLGQVGIGLAGVGEQFF
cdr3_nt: TGCGCCAGCAGCTTGGGACAGGTGGGGATCGGACTAGCGGGAGTTGGTGAGCAGTTCTTC

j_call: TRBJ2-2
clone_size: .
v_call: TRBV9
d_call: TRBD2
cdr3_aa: CASSVIAGPNTGELFF
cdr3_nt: TGTGCCAGCAGCGTCATAGCGGGTCCGAACACCGGGGAGCTGTTTTTT

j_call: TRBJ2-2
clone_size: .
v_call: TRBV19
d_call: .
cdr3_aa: CASARTNIGFGELFF
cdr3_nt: TGTGCCAGTGCGAGGACTAATATAGGGTTTGGGGAGCTGTTTTTT

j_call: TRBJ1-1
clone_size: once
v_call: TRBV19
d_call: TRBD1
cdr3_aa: CASTSSGQGLTEAFF
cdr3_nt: TGTGCCAGTACATCTTCGGGACAGGGGCTGACTGAAGCTTTCTTT

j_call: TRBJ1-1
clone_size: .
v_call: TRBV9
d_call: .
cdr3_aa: CASSVDGDRDTEAFF
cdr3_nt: TGTGCCAGCAGCGTAGACGGAGACCGGGACACTGAAGCTTTCTTT

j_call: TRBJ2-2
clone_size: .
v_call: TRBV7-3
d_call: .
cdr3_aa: CASSLVAGANTGELFF
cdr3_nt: TGTGCCAGCAGCTTAGTGGCAGGGGCGAACACCGGGGAGCTGTTTTTT

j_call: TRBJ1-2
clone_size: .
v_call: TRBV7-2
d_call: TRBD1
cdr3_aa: CASSARDRVLVNYGYTF
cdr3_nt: TGTGCCAGCAGCGCCCGGGACAGGGTCTTGGTTAACTATGGCTACACCTTC

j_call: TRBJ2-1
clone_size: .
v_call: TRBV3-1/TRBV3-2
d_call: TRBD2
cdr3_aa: CASSPPRGGSVEQFF
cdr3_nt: TGTGCCAGCAGCCCCCCTCGGGGCGGGAGTGTTGAGCAGTTCTTC

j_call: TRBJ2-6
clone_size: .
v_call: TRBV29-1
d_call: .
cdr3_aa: CSAADGSGANVLTF
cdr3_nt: TGCAGCGCAGCGGACGGATCTGGGGCCAACGTCCTGACTTTC

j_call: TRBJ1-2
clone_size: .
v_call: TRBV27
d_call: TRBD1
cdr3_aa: CASKIGQGDYGYTF
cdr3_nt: TGTGCCAGCAAAATCGGACAGGGGGACTATGGCTACACCTTC